This paragraph covers one TCR beta chain sequence. Its specificity is unknown. In making diagnoses, clinical symptoms, serum thyroxine and TRAb, thyroid ultrasound and orbital computed tomography were all used. The data were taken from a study of T cells in Graves' hyperthyroidism and ophthalmopathy. General study findings and limits: Ophthalmopathy was predicted by the model a median of 6.5 months ahead of onset.

Germline V gene data show CDR1 as SNHLY and CDR2 as FYNNEI. V shed 3 bases and J shed 6 bases, with 18 bases lying between them. CDR3 length: 16 amino acids. Amplification of TCR beta CDR3 regions used RNA as the template. The TCR CDR3 first-round RT-PCR relied on the HTBI primer set. TCRdb re-derived calls from the multiplex PCR reads in MiXCR, one entry per CDR3 protein. The data contain a few hundred thousand distinct CDR3 sequences, 40% to 50% of them singletons. The specimen sequenced was peripheral blood or thyroid tissue (not recorded which). The chain couples TRBV2 to TRBJ1-5; D might be TRBD1 (5 bases). The origin of this receptor is an adult woman with Graves' disease, either hyperthyroidism or ophthalmopathy (not recorded which). DNA of the CDR3: TGTGCCAGCAGTGATTCTTTGTACGGGGGGAGTCAGCCCCAGCATTTT. Its translation is CASSDSLYGGSQPQHF.